One and the same sample provided the 30 T cell receptor beta chains below, sequenced in a study of blood T cells in healthy people across ages. It was with a sample-barcoded 5' primer and a J-beta primer mix that a second PCR of about 7 to 12 cycles was run. Via MiXCR, TCRdb re-called the 5' RACE reads, giving one row per CDR3 protein. Here the sample spans approximately 1.5 million distinct CDR3 sequences, 35% to 45% being singletons. The source material was blood. The receptors here all came from a woman aged 18-30 years in good health.

This clonotype came up a few times. A single base separates this from a much larger clone, so it may be a read error. The rearrangement joins TRBV20-1 to TRBJ1-5; TRBD1 matches 11 bases. Germline V CDR1 and CDR2: DFQATT, SNEGSKA (reference sequence). V shed 3 bases and J 7 bases; nucleotides not matched to a gene: 5. The CDR3 covers 14 residues. This CDR3 reads CSARDRGPKQPQHF. As DNA, the CDR3 is TGCAGTGCTAGGGACAGGGGGCCTAAACAGCCCCAGCATTTT.

The V gene is TRBV29-1, the J gene TRBJ2-5, with D perhaps TRBD2 (6 bases). The CDR3 totals 13 residues. Trimming removed 2 bases from V and 11 bases from J, with 18 bases in between. Germline CDR1 SQVTM, CDR2 ANQGSEA. This CDR3 reads CSVERTTYNEQYF. CDR3 nucleotides: TGCAGCGTTGAAAGGACTACTTACAATGAGCAGTACTTC.

CDR3 region: CASSLVPGLIPQHF. The CDR3 nucleotides read TGTGCCAGCAGCTTGGTGCCGGGTTTGATACCCCAGCATTTT. V usage is TRBV5-8 and J usage is TRBJ1-5; D gene uncertain. Trimming took off 0 bases at V and 10 bases at J, with 14 bases between the two ends. The germline V gene encodes CDR1 SGHTS and CDR2 YDEGEE. The CDR3 has 14 residues.

The gene calls are TRBV5-5 and TRBJ1-4, with unresolved D. This CDR3 has 13 residues. Trimming left V 4 bases short and J 3 bases short, with 7 bases between. CDR1 SGHKS and CDR2 YYEKEE come from the germline V gene (reference sequence). The CDR3 is CASSHDPNEKLFF. CDR3 coding DNA: TGTGCCAGCAGCCATGATCCTAATGAAAAACTGTTTTTT.

To note about this clonotype: A single base separates this from a much larger clone, so it may be a read error. V gene TRBV15 combines with J gene TRBJ1-1; D unclear. The CDR3 extends over 14 amino acids. V gave up 6 bases and J gave up 5 bases, with 16 bases separating them. Germline V CDR1 and CDR2: LNHNV, YYDKDF (reference sequence). CDR3 sequence: CATSLGRVWTEAFF. The CDR3 nucleotides are TGTGCCACCAGTCTGGGCAGAGTGTGGACTGAAGCTTTCTTT.

The chain uses TRBV5-1 and TRBJ2-1, with D possibly matching TRBD1 (5 bases). The CDR3 extends over 16 amino acids. CDR1 is SGHRS and CDR2 is YFSETQ in the germline V gene. Trimming removed 4 bases from V and 9 bases from J, with 23 bases in between. The CDR3, as DNA: TGCGCCAGCAGCCCCCAAGGCTGGGGCAAATTATTTGAGCAGTTCTTC. Residues: CASSPQGWGKLFEQFF.

This clonotype occurred many times. The V and J genes are TRBV12-3 or TRBV12-4 and TRBJ2-1; no reliable D call. The CDR3 length is 14 residues. V was shortened by 8 bases and J by 6 bases, with 17 bases between the two germline ends. Written as DNA, the CDR3 is TGTGCCAGCGACGGGCCTCTGGTAGGCAATGAGCAGTTCTTC. As protein: CASDGPLVGNEQFF.

This chain joins TRBV20-1 and TRBJ2-2; D tentatively fits TRBD1 or TRBD2 (7 bases each). The ends were cut back, 5 bases at V and 4 bases at J, with 14 bases in the middle. Germline-derived CDR1 and CDR2 are DFQATT and SNEGSKA (reference sequence). The CDR3 is 14 amino acids. The CDR3 sequence is CSAQQGGTTGELFF. The DNA of the CDR3 is TGCAGTGCTCAGCAGGGGGGGACCACCGGGGAGCTGTTTTTT.

The V gene is TRBV28, the J gene TRBJ2-7; D gene unclear. CDR1 and CDR2 (germline): MDHEN, SYDVKM. V dropped 6 bases and J dropped 4 bases, with 16 bases sitting between them. CDR3 length: 14 residues. Here the CDR3 DNA reads TGTGCCAGCAGAACCACCCCTGACGGTTACGAGCAGTACTTC. As protein: CASRTTPDGYEQYF.

A few counts support this clonotype. The chain links TRBV2 to TRBJ1-5; D gene ambiguous. This CDR3 has 14 amino acids. V was pared by 10 bases and J by 0 bases, with 13 bases between. Germline CDR1 is SNHLY and CDR2 is FYNNEI. CDR3 region: CATGRGYSNQPQHF. Here the CDR3 DNA reads TGTGCCACCGGGCGGGGTTATAGCAATCAGCCCCAGCATTTT.

This clonotype was detected a few times. The chain recombines TRBV20-1 with TRBJ2-3, with 10 nucleotides matching TRBD2. The length of the CDR3 is 18 residues. V was pared by 3 bases and J by 1 base, with 13 bases of the junction left unmatched. Germline CDR1 DFQATT, CDR2 SNEGSKA (reference sequence). The CDR3 DNA is TGCAGTGCTAGTCCACTCCGGACTAGCGGTCCTGGCACAGATACGCAGTATTTT. This codes for CSASPLRTSGPGTDTQYF.

This clonotype was detected only a few times. For the CDR3, the DNA is TGCGCCAGTAGGCGGGGAACCGGGGAGCTGTTTTTT. Amino acid sequence: CASRRGTGELFF. The chain combines TRBV5-1 with TRBJ2-2, with D perhaps matching TRBD2 (6 bases). CDR3 size: 12 residues. Germline V gene data show CDR1 as SGHRS and CDR2 as YFSETQ. The V gene lost 8 bases and the J gene lost 5 bases, with 10 bases spanning the gap.

This clonotype occurred once. The chain is built from TRBV2 and TRBJ2-3, with D maybe TRBD2 (6 bases). V was cut by 8 bases and J by 6 bases, with 15 bases left in between. Germline values: CDR1 SNHLY, CDR2 FYNNEI. The CDR3 runs to 13 residues. The CDR3 DNA follows: TGTGCCAGCGGGACTTGGACTCCCGATACGCAGTATTTT. Its protein product is CASGTWTPDTQYF.

This clonotype was seen more than once but under ten times. The chain is built from TRBV11-2 and TRBJ1-1; D is uncertain. The V and J ends lost 5 bases and 2 bases respectively, with 21 bases between them. The CDR3 is made up of 17 amino acids. The V gene's germline CDR1 is SGHAT and CDR2 FQNNGV. CDR3: CASSDLTGWSGNTEAFF. In nucleotides, the CDR3 is TGTGCCAGCAGCGACCTCACGGGGTGGAGTGGTAACACTGAAGCTTTCTTT.

Worth noting for this clonotype: At one of its ends the junction is not consistent with the germline gene, which may arise from a read error. V usage is TRBV27 and J usage is TRBJ2-7, with 7 bases matching TRBD1. There are 15 residues in the CDR3. Germline V lookup: CDR1 MNHEY, CDR2 SMNVEV (reference sequence). The CDR3: CAGSSRQGPSYEQYF. The CDR3 DNA follows: TGTGCCGGCAGTTCACGACAGGGACCCTCCTACGAGCAGTACTTC.

The chain has TRBV7-9 and TRBJ2-5; no clear D gene. The CDR3 is 11 amino acids. Trimming stripped 5 bases from V and 7 bases from J, with 8 bases between. The germline V gene has CDR1 SEHNR and CDR2 FQNEAQ (reference sequence). CDR3 residues: CASSAKVTQYF. The DNA of the CDR3 is TGTGCCAGCAGCGCCAAAGTGACCCAGTACTTC.

The chain combines TRBV20-1 with TRBJ2-1, with TRBD2 matching 10 bases. The CDR3 contains 14 residues. CDR1 and CDR2 from the germline V gene are DFQATT and SNEGSKA (reference sequence). V gave up 1 base and J gave up 9 bases; unmatched junction bases: 6. The chain's CDR3 is CSARASGSWSEQFF. The CDR3, as DNA: TGCAGTGCTAGAGCTAGCGGGAGTTGGAGTGAGCAGTTCTTC.

V gene TRBV27 combines with J gene TRBJ1-6; D remains ambiguous. V lost 5 bases and J lost 0, with 11 bases in between. CDR1 is MNHEY, CDR2 SMNVEV, per germline (reference sequence). This CDR3 is 16 amino acids long. CDR3 in amino acids: CASSPTYSSYNSPLHF. The CDR3 DNA is TGTGCCAGCAGTCCGACATATAGCTCCTATAATTCACCCCTCCACTTT.

The sample holds a few counts of this clonotype. V gene TRBV20-1 combines with J gene TRBJ2-6; no firm D call. The CDR3 is 16 residues long. Germline CDR1 reads DFQATT; CDR2 reads SNEGSKA (reference sequence). V gave up 6 bases and J gave up 2 bases, with 17 bases separating them. The CDR3 is CSAPRPGFAGANVLTF. CDR3 sequence (DNA): TGCAGTGCACCTCGGCCCGGGTTTGCTGGGGCCAACGTCCTGACTTTC.

CDR3 sequence reads: CASSYYKPGRNEQFF. The CDR3 nucleotides read TGTGCCAGCAGTTACTATAAGCCGGGGAGGAATGAGCAGTTCTTC. The chain links TRBV6-5 to TRBJ2-1, with D perhaps TRBD2 (6 bases). V lost 1 base to trimming and J lost 7 bases, with 14 bases between them. Germline V lookup: CDR1 MNHEY, CDR2 SVGAGI. The CDR3 runs to 15 residues.

Worth noting for this clonotype: A junction boundary mismatches the germline segment, possibly from a read error. The rearrangement links TRBV7-7 to TRBJ2-5, with a possible D match to TRBD1 (6 bases). Germline V gene sequence: CDR1 SSHAT, CDR2 FNYEAQ (reference sequence). This CDR3 region has 16 residues. CDR3 amino acids: CASSSGQPTLQETQYF. The CDR3 region has the DNA TGTGCTAGCAGCTCCGGACAGCCAACGCTCCAAGAGACCCAGTACTTC.

This clonotype occurred many times. The gene calls are TRBV7-2 and TRBJ2-7; D uncertain. Trimming cost V 2 bases and J 0 bases, with 11 bases left between them. CDR1 is SGHTA, CDR2 FQGNSA, per germline. The CDR3 covers 15 residues. The CDR3: CASSLNGMSSYEQYF. In nucleotides, the CDR3 is TGTGCCAGCAGCTTAAATGGAATGAGCTCCTACGAGCAGTACTTC. The full variable domain, rest sourced from reference TRBV7-2 and TRBJ2-7, is GAGVSQSPSNKVTEKGKDVELRCDPISGHTALYWYRQSLGQGLEFLIYFQGNSAPDKSGLPSDRFSAERTGGSVSTLTIQRTQQEDSAVYLCASSLNGMSSYEQYFGPGTRLTVT.

The chain combines TRBV28 with TRBJ2-7; the D is unclear. CDR1 and CDR2 (germline): MDHEN, SYDVKM. The CDR3 has 13 residues. V was pared by 7 bases and J by 7 bases, with 17 bases between. CDR3 loop: CASKAQGHNEQYF. CDR3 nucleotide sequence: TGTGCCAGCAAGGCCCAAGGTCACAATGAGCAGTACTTC.

A few counts support this clonotype. This chain connects TRBV7-9 to TRBJ2-1; D may be TRBD1 (8 bases). Germline CDR1 is SEHNR and CDR2 is FQNEAQ (reference sequence). The CDR3 sequence is 16 residues long. V lost 4 bases, J lost 3 bases, and 16 bases lay in between. Here the CDR3 DNA reads TGTGCCAGCAGCTCACGGACAGGGAGGGACTACAATGAGCAGTTCTTC. Translating gives CASSSRTGRDYNEQFF.

This sequence joins TRBV6-2 or TRBV6-3 and TRBJ2-1, with D unclear. The CDR3 loop spans 13 amino acids. V was cut by 8 bases and J by 0 bases, with 8 bases left in between. Per germline, CDR1 MNHEY and CDR2 SVGEGT. The CDR3 loop reads CASGWDSYNEQFF. CDR3 in DNA: TGTGCCAGCGGGTGGGACTCCTACAATGAGCAGTTCTTC.

V usage is TRBV2 and J usage is TRBJ2-4; 8 nucleotides agree with TRBD1. This CDR3 contains 13 residues. The germline CDR1 and CDR2 sequences are SNHLY and FYNNEI. The V and J ends lost 3 bases and 13 bases, in that order; junction bases with no gene match: 8. CDR3 nucleotide sequence: TGTGCCAGCAGTGACAGGGGGCTTATTGAGCAGTACTTC. Translated, it gives CASSDRGLIEQYF. Variable domain in full (rest from reference TRBV2 and TRBJ2-4): EPEVTQTPSHQVTQMGQEVILRCVPISNHLYFYWYRQILGQKVEFLVSFYNNEISEKSEIFDDQFSVERPDGSNFTLKIRSTKLEDSAMYFCASSDRGLIEQYFGAGTRLSVL.

This sequence joins TRBV4-1 and TRBJ2-5; 9 nucleotides line up with TRBD2. The germline V gene encodes CDR1 MGHRA and CDR2 YSYEKL. This CDR3 region has 15 residues. The V gene end was trimmed by 3 bases and the J gene end by 2 bases; junction bases not matched to a gene: 4. Here the CDR3 reads CASSHRLAEQETQYF. Written as DNA, the CDR3 is TGCGCCAGCAGCCACAGACTAGCGGAACAAGAGACCCAGTACTTC.

This clonotype was picked up one time. The chain links TRBV20-1 to TRBJ1-5; the D gene is possibly TRBD1 (6 bases). This CDR3 comprises 15 residues. V lost 5 bases to trimming and J lost 3 bases, with 17 bases between them. Germline CDR1 reads DFQATT; CDR2 reads SNEGSKA (reference sequence). As DNA, the CDR3 is TGCAGTGCTTTTCGTAGGACAGAAAACAATCAGCCCCAGCATTTT. It specifies CSAFRRTENNQPQHF.

This sequence joins TRBV5-5 and TRBJ1-2; possible D gene TRBD1, 6 bases. Trimming took off 4 bases at V and 0 bases at J, with 13 bases between the two ends. The CDR3 is 15 amino acids. CDR1 is SGHKS, CDR2 YYEKEE, per germline (reference sequence). As DNA, the CDR3 is TGTGCCAGCAGCGTACGGACAGCTGCTAACTATGGCTACACCTTC. It encodes CASSVRTAANYGYTF.

For this clonotype: This may arise from a read error, as a much more abundant clone is one base away. The chain uses TRBV10-3 and TRBJ2-7, with 7 positions matching TRBD1. CDR3 length: 13 amino acids. With V trimmed by 11 bases and J by 1 base, 8 bases remained unmatched. From germline, CDR1 is ENHRY and CDR2 SYGVKD. The CDR3 sequence is CAFATGPSYEQYF. CDR3 bases: TGTGCCTTTGCGACAGGGCCTTCCTACGAGCAGTACTTC.